This entry lists 9 T cell receptor beta chains sequenced from one sample in a study of cytomegalovirus exposure and HLA in healthy donors. This PCR relied on a set of 60 Vbeta primers and 13 Jbeta primers. Profiled with immunoSEQ multiplex PCR; TCRdb holds only in-frame clones, not every one. The sample comprises 170,000 or so clones, about 78% of which are singletons, and approximately 13% rests with the top ten. The source material was PBMCs. The receptor set was obtained from a woman between 50 and 59 years old in good health and CMV-seropositive.

This chain uses TRBV6-1 with TRBJ2-7; perhaps TRBD1 as D (6 bases). The germline CDR1 and CDR2 sequences are MNHNS and SASEGT. V lost 4 bases, J lost 2 bases, and 15 bases lay in between. The CDR3 totals 15 residues. CDR3 DNA sequence: TGTGCCAGCAGTGCACCGGGACACGGGACCTACGAGCAGTACTTC. This gives the protein CASSAPGHGTYEQYF.

The J gene is TRBJ2-1, the V gene TRBV15, with 8 bases aligning to TRBD1. The CDR3 covers 14 residues. CDR1 is LNHNV, CDR2 YYDKDF, per germline (reference sequence). After removal of 5 bases from V and 4 bases from J, the junction contained 4 bases not matched to a gene. CDR3 coding DNA: TGTGCCACCAGCGGCAGGACAGGGTACAATGAGCAGTTCTTC. The encoded protein is CATSGRTGYNEQFF.

The table lists this clone with a few counts. This sequence joins TRBV27 and TRBJ1-4; weak D call: TRBD1 (5 bases). CDR1 MNHEY and CDR2 SMNVEV come from the germline V gene (reference sequence). Trimming took off 3 bases at V and 2 bases at J, with 10 bases between the two ends. CDR3 length equals 15 residues. The CDR3 region has the DNA TGTGCCAGCAGTTTCGGGGGGTCCACTAATGAAAAACTGTTTTTT. This gives the protein CASSFGGSTNEKLFF.

The CDR3 DNA reads as TGCGCCAGCAGCTTGGATACAGGTAGAGCTAATGAAAAACTGTTTTTT. Translating it yields CASSLDTGRANEKLFF. This sequence joins TRBV5-1 and TRBJ1-4; the D gene is possibly TRBD1 (5 bases). Germline CDR1 SGHRS, CDR2 YFSETQ. CDR3 length: 16 amino acids. Deletions cut 0 bases from V and 3 bases from J, with 12 bases between.

CDR3 residues: CASSDPYRGSETQYF. The CDR3, as DNA: TGTGCCAGCAGCGATCCTTATAGGGGGTCGGAGACCCAGTACTTC. The rearrangement links TRBV5-6 to TRBJ2-5, with D perhaps matching TRBD1 (6 bases). The germline CDR1 and CDR2 sequences are SGHDT and YYEEEE. V was clipped by 4 bases and J by 5 bases, with 18 bases between them. The CDR3 runs to 15 residues.

The chain is built from TRBV7-2 and TRBJ1-2; perhaps TRBD1 as D (5 bases). This CDR3 is 12 amino acids long. With 5 bases removed from V and 8 bases from J, the gap between germline ends came to 12 bases. Germline CDR1 SGHTA, CDR2 FQGNSA. The CDR3 loop reads CASSGGNRGYTF. In nucleotides, the CDR3 is TGTGCCAGCAGCGGGGGGAATAGGGGCTACACCTTC. Combining the CDR3 with reference TRBV7-2 and TRBJ1-2 gives the whole variable domain GAGVSQSPSNKVTEKGKDVELRCDPISGHTALYWYRQSLGQGLEFLIYFQGNSAPDKSGLPSDRFSAERTGGSVSTLTIQRTQQEDSAVYLCASSGGNRGYTFGSGTRLTVV.

V is TRBV6-1 and J is TRBJ2-3; 7 bases are a match to TRBD2. Trimming removed 2 bases from V and 14 bases from J; junction bases left unmatched: 10. From germline, CDR1 is MNHNS and CDR2 SASEGT. The CDR3 runs 13 residues. The CDR3 region has the DNA TGTGCCAGCAGTGAATGGGGAGGGCAAGGGCCGTATTTT. This translates into CASSEWGGQGPYF.

The gene calls are TRBV4-1 and TRBJ1-3, with TRBD1 identical over 11 bases. Trimming removed 2 bases from V and 10 bases from J; junction bases left unmatched: 4. The CDR3 contains 14 residues. CDR1 is MGHRA, CDR2 YSYEKL, per germline. DNA of the CDR3: TGCGCCAGCAGCCAACCTGGACAGGGGGCAACCATATATTTT. Translation gives CASSQPGQGATIYF.

The CDR3 DNA reads TGTGCCAGCAGCTCCCGACAGGTACACGAGCAGTACTTC. Residues: CASSSRQVHEQYF. This chain joins TRBV5-4 and TRBJ2-7; tentatively, D is TRBD1 (6 bases). CDR3 length: 13 residues. Germline V gene lookup returns CDR1 SGHNT and CDR2 YYREEE (reference sequence). Trimming removed 3 bases from V and 5 bases from J, with 12 bases in between.